This T cell receptor beta chain was captured in a study of CD8+ T cells in alopecia areata. The treatment was: oral pan-JAK inhibitor, 5-10 mg twice daily. T lymphocytes (CD4+ and CD8+) were sorted from PBMCs. Germline V lookup: CDR1 MNHEY, CDR2 SVGAGI. The V and J ends lost 4 bases and 11 bases, in that order; junction bases with no gene match: 10. This CDR3 comprises 14 residues. In each case, RNA was isolated and then reverse transcribed into cDNA as the sequencing template. Assay used: immunoSEQ multiplex PCR; TCRdb lists only in-frame clones, some missing. The data hold hundreds of thousands of clones, with roughly 60% observed a single time.

The input for sequencing was CD4+ T cells sorted from blood, taken at week 24, from a patient treated with tofacitinib. The rearrangement links TRBV6-5 to TRBJ1-4; 7 bases are shared with TRBD1. The origin of this receptor is a human donor with alopecia areata. As DNA, the CDR3 is TGTGCCAGCAGTTTCGAGACAGGGTCGAGGAAACTGTTTTTT. Protein product: CASSFETGSRKLFF.